This T cell receptor (beta chain) was sequenced for a study of beta chain features in type 1 diabetes. Study background: Patient and healthy donor groups were alike in age, gender and cell yields. Whole-study results and caveats: Patients showed naive, central memory and Treg TCRB repertoires that appeared more similar than those of healthy donors.

The sequenced template was cDNA made from the entire isolated RNA. Assay: immunoSEQ multiplex PCR; the TCRdb copy retains only in-frame clones and omits some. The table lists almost 250,000 clones, 13% to 15% of them singletons. V was clipped by 8 bases and J by 5 bases; unmatched bases: 17. Germline V CDR1 and CDR2: LNHDA, SQIVND (reference sequence). The CDR3 contains 16 residues. This clone came up a few times. Its antigen remains unknown. The receptor was isolated from a woman aged 40 to 50 in good health. Sequenced material: naive CD4+ T cells from blood. The V and J genes are TRBV19 and TRBJ1-2, with 7 bases fitting TRBD1. In nucleotides, the CDR3 is TGTGCCAGTGTACGCGAATCCGCGACAGGGCGGTATGGCTACACCTTC. This translates into CASVRESATGRYGYTF. The variable domain in full, with the rest retrieved from reference TRBV19 and TRBJ1-2, is DGGITQSPKYLFRKEGQNVTLSCEQNLNHDAMYWYRQDPGQGLRLIYYSQIVNDFQKGDIAEGYSVSREKKESFPLTVTSAQKNPTAFYLCASVRESATGRYGYTFGSGTRLTVV.